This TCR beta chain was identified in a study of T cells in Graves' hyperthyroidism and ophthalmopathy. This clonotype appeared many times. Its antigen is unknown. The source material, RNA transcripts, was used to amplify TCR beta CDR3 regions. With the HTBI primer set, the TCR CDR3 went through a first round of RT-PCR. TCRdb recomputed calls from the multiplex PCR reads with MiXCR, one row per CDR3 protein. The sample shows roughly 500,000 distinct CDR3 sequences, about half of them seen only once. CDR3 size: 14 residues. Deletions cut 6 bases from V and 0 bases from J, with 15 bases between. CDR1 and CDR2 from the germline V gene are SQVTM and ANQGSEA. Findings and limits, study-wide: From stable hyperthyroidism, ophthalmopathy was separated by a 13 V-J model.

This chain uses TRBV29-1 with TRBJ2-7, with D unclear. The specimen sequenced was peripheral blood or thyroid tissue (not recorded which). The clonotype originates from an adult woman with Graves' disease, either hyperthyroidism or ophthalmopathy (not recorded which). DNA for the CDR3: TGCAGCGTCTTAACTCCCGAGAACTCCTACGAGCAGTACTTC. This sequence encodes CSVLTPENSYEQYF.